The TCR beta chain described here comes from a study of blood T cell repertoires in COVID-19. Turning to the study itself: Sites in the United States, Italy and Spain provided acute and convalescent COVID-19 samples.

Original handling: Quantification of nucleated cells was approximated via reference gene primer amplification. The protocol was immunoSEQ multiplex PCR, while the TCRdb copy is restricted to in-frame clones and leaves out a portion. That table is the source of V, J and clone size, and D and trimming were worked out from the DNA. The repertoire consists of hundreds of thousands of clones, with more than 70% occurring once and the leading ten covering 0.95% to 1.5%. Participant-reported clinical history was the basis for cohort assignment. The germline gives CDR1 KGHSH, CDR2 LQKENI. Between the trimmed V and J ends, which lost 5 bases and 5 bases, there was a span of 10 bases. The length of the CDR3 is 13 residues.

The receptor comes from a woman aged 35 to 49 with acute COVID-19. The rearrangement links TRBV18 to TRBJ1-5, with TRBD1 as a possible D gene (6 bases). Sequenced input: PBMCs or T cells enriched from blood (not recorded which). The CDR3 DNA sequence: TGTGCCAGCTCAGGGTCAGGGGATCAGCCCCAGCATTTT. It encodes CASSGSGDQPQHF. The full variable domain, completed using reference TRBV18 and TRBJ1-5, is NAGVMQNPRHLVRRRGQEARLRCSPMKGHSHVYWYRQLPEEGLKFMVYLQKENIIDESGMPKERFSAEFPKEGPSILRIQQVVRGDSAAYFCASSGSGDQPQHFGDGTRLSIL.